The 18 T cell receptor beta chains reported below all come from one sample, sequenced in a study of T cell responses to AZD1222 COVID-19 vaccine. Repertoires were generated with immunoSEQ multiplex PCR, while TCRdb's copy carries only in-frame clones and drops some. Of some 140,000 clones in the sample, around 90% were seen once. Sample: peripheral blood, taken on day 0 of AZD1222 vaccination. These receptors were collected from an adult in good health.

The chain employs TRBV19 and TRBJ1-1; D remains ambiguous. Trimming stripped 5 bases from V and 5 bases from J, with 18 bases between. The germline V gene encodes CDR1 LNHDA and CDR2 SQIVND (reference sequence). The CDR3 has 15 amino acids. The CDR3 DNA reads TGTGCCAGTAGTGCCATGGTAGGGTATGGGACTGAAGCTTTCTTT. This gives the protein CASSAMVGYGTEAFF.

The V call is TRBV7-9, the J call TRBJ1-3, with D perhaps TRBD1 (6 bases). CDR3 length equals 17 residues. Germline loops: CDR1 SEHNR, CDR2 FQNEAQ (reference sequence). Trimming stripped 1 base from V and 6 bases from J, with 19 bases between. The CDR3 loop is CASSLDFGRGMENTIYF. CDR3 sequence (DNA): TGTGCCAGCAGCTTAGACTTCGGCAGGGGCATGGAAAACACCATATATTTT.

The chain uses TRBV6-2 or TRBV6-3 and TRBJ2-7; 7 bases fit TRBD1. CDR1 is MNHEY and CDR2 is SVGEGT in the germline V gene. The ends lost 0 bases at V and 2 bases at J; junction bases unmatched: 4. CDR3 length: 15 amino acids. Written as DNA, the CDR3 is TGTGCCAGCAGTTACTCGGAGACAGGGACCTACGAGCAGTACTTC. As protein: CASSYSETGTYEQYF.

This chain uses TRBV27 with TRBJ1-1; perhaps TRBD1 as D (6 bases). Germline values: CDR1 MNHEY, CDR2 SMNVEV (reference sequence). V shed 2 bases and J shed 1 base, with 11 bases lying between them. The CDR3 loop spans 15 amino acids. This CDR3 reads CASSLVGAWNTEAFF. The CDR3 DNA reads as TGTGCCAGCAGTTTAGTGGGGGCTTGGAACACTGAAGCTTTCTTT.

This chain uses TRBV7-9 with TRBJ1-2; D remains unclear. V was cut by 4 bases and J by 7 bases, with 13 bases left in between. The CDR3 runs 13 residues. CDR1 SEHNR and CDR2 FQNEAQ come from the germline V gene (reference sequence). The CDR3 protein is CASSYLGRGGYTF. Here the CDR3 DNA reads TGTGCCAGCAGCTATCTGGGGAGAGGTGGCTACACCTTC.

The chain is built from TRBV28 and TRBJ1-5; possibly TRBD1 for D (5 bases). V was clipped by 1 base and J by 2 bases, with 12 bases between them. The CDR3 length is 16 residues. CDR1 MDHEN and CDR2 SYDVKM come from the germline V gene. The CDR3 nucleotides are TGTGCCAGCAGTTTATTTCCAGGGTCGGGCAATCAGCCCCAGCATTTT. It translates to CASSLFPGSGNQPQHF.

The V gene is TRBV9, the J gene TRBJ2-2; 10 bases map to TRBD2. J lost 7 bases, V lost 0 bases, and 6 bases had no gene match. Germline CDR1 and CDR2: SGDLS and YYNGEE. The CDR3 consists of 16 residues. The CDR3 DNA is TGTGCCAGCAGCGTAGGTCTAGCGGGAGATCACGGGGAGCTGTTTTTT. Translated: CASSVGLAGDHGELFF.

The J gene is TRBJ1-5, the V gene TRBV28; 9 bases map to TRBD1. The J segment lost 1 base and the V segment lost 3 bases, leaving 7 bases of the junction unmatched. This CDR3 is built from 17 residues. Germline V gene data show CDR1 as MDHEN and CDR2 as SYDVKM. CDR3: CASSFVRGTGSNQPQHF. CDR3 nucleotide sequence: TGTGCCAGCAGTTTCGTCCGCGGGACAGGGAGCAATCAGCCCCAGCATTTT.

CDR3 residues: CASSTSYEQYF. CDR3 in DNA: TGTGCCAGCAGTACTTCCTACGAGCAGTACTTC. This chain links TRBV6-6 with TRBJ2-7; D unclear. Germline V gene lookup returns CDR1 MNHNY and CDR2 SVGAGI (reference sequence). V was shortened by 5 bases and J by 1 base, with 3 bases between the two germline ends. The length of the CDR3 is 11 residues.

The chain carries TRBV11-2 and TRBJ1-2, with D possibly being TRBD1 (5 bases). This CDR3 comprises 12 residues. From germline, CDR1 is SGHAT and CDR2 FQNNGV. Trimming left V 0 bases short and J 8 bases short, with 7 bases between. The CDR3 spells CASSLDRDGYTF. As DNA, the CDR3 is TGTGCCAGCAGCTTAGACAGGGACGGCTACACCTTC.

The chain couples TRBV2 to TRBJ1-2, with a tentative D call TRBD1 (6 bases). The length of the CDR3 is 14 residues. V lost 5 bases and J lost 6, with 16 bases in between. Germline CDR1 reads SNHLY; CDR2 reads FYNNEI. CDR3: CASSSDRFRNGYTF. CDR3 in DNA: TGTGCCAGCAGTAGTGACAGGTTCCGGAATGGCTACACCTTC.

This clone was found once. The chain couples TRBV2 to TRBJ2-7; 12 bases map to TRBD2. This CDR3 spans 15 amino acids. From germline, CDR1 is SNHLY and CDR2 FYNNEI. The ends lost 8 bases at V and 4 bases at J; junction bases unmatched: 9. This CDR3 reads CASGLAGGLGYEQYF. Written as DNA, the CDR3 is TGTGCCAGCGGGCTAGCGGGAGGGTTAGGGTACGAGCAGTACTTC.

The chain carries TRBV5-8 and TRBJ1-2, with D unresolved. CDR1 and CDR2 from the germline V gene are SGHTS and YDEGEE. CDR3 length: 13 residues. V gave up 6 bases and J gave up 6 bases, with 15 bases separating them. Here the CDR3 DNA reads TGTGCCAGCACCCAGGACCGCATCCATGGCTACACCTTC. It encodes CASTQDRIHGYTF.

This sequence joins TRBV30 and TRBJ1-6, with 8 bases lining up with TRBD1. V shed 3 bases and J 5 bases; nucleotides not matched to a gene: 3. Germline assignment: CDR1 GTSNPN and CDR2 SVGIG (reference sequence). This CDR3 contains 14 residues. The DNA for the CDR3 is TGTGCCTGGAGGGTGGACAGGGATAATTCACCCCTCCACTTT. It is translated as CAWRVDRDNSPLHF.

This chain links TRBV5-6 with TRBJ1-2, with 9 positions matching TRBD1. Unmatched junction bases numbered 8, after V lost 6 bases and J lost 14 bases. The CDR3 spans 11 residues. Germline CDR1 and CDR2: SGHDT and YYEEEE. This CDR3 reads CASNLGTGLTF. The CDR3 DNA sequence: TGTGCCAGCAATTTGGGGACAGGGCTTACCTTC.

In its sample, this clone was seen many times. The chain carries TRBV6-1 and TRBJ1-5, with D possibly TRBD1 on 5 matching bases. CDR1 MNHNS and CDR2 SASEGT come from the germline V gene. This CDR3 is 18 amino acids long. V lost 2 bases to trimming and J lost 0 bases, with 17 bases between them. The chain's CDR3 is CASSEFGTGDYSNQPQHF. Here the CDR3 DNA reads TGTGCCAGCAGTGAATTCGGGACGGGTGATTATAGCAATCAGCCCCAGCATTTT.

The CDR3 loop is CASSHSWSSQSSYNEQFF. The DNA for the CDR3 is TGTGCCAGCAGTCACTCTTGGTCGTCACAGAGCTCCTACAATGAGCAGTTCTTC. This chain uses TRBV27 with TRBJ2-1, with no clear D. Germline V lookup: CDR1 MNHEY, CDR2 SMNVEV (reference sequence). The CDR3 length is 18 residues. The V gene lost 5 bases and the J gene lost 0 bases, with 20 bases spanning the gap.

The chain joins TRBV19 to TRBJ1-4; possible D gene TRBD1, 5 bases. The CDR3 runs 14 residues. Per germline, CDR1 LNHDA and CDR2 SQIVND (reference sequence). V lost 7 bases, J lost 8 bases, and 17 bases lay in between. The CDR3 coding sequence is TGTGCCAGTACCCCGGGGGGGTTAAACGAAAAACTGTTTTTT. Translated, it gives CASTPGGLNEKLFF.